This T cell receptor (beta chain) derives from a study of T cells in Graves' hyperthyroidism and ophthalmopathy. Authors of the study amplified TCR beta CDR3 regions from RNA transcripts. When the TCR CDR3 underwent first-round RT-PCR, the HTBI primer set was used. TCRdb reanalysed the multiplex PCR reads using MiXCR and keeps one entry per CDR3 protein. The profile shows around 540,000 distinct CDR3 sequences, about 16% of them singletons. Points from the study as a whole: Median prediction lead before ophthalmopathy onset was about 6.7 months with the model. Blood also carried most thyroid clonotypes expanded above 0.001.

Trimming at V came to 4 bases and at J to 5 bases, leaving 8 bases not matched to a gene. Germline V CDR1 and CDR2: SGHRS, YFSETQ. This CDR3 region has 14 residues. This clonotype came up many times. Antigen: not known. The chain is built from TRBV5-1 and TRBJ2-7; 8 bases match TRBD1. The TCR originated in a young woman with Graves' ophthalmopathy. Sequencing used blood. The CDR3 is CASSPRGPGDEQYF. Here the CDR3 DNA reads TGCGCCAGCAGCCCCAGGGGGCCCGGGGACGAGCAGTACTTC.